This T cell receptor beta chain comes out of a study of cytomegalovirus exposure and HLA in healthy donors. Study observations and caveats: TRBV6-2, TRBV6-3 and some other V segments were unresolvable in 87-base-pair reads.

With 60 Vbeta and 13 Jbeta primers, the PCR was carried out. The repertoire was sequenced with immunoSEQ multiplex PCR; TCRdb's copy has only in-frame clones and lacks some. Of approximately 110,000 clones in the sample, roughly three fifths were seen once. All the people who gave samples were healthy bone marrow donors. Donors counted as nominally healthy when sampled, yet unrecorded immune exposures were likely. V dropped 3 bases and J dropped 6 bases, with 14 bases sitting between them. Germline CDR1 SGHNT, CDR2 YYREEE (reference sequence). The CDR3 sequence is 14 residues long. Points on this clone: Its antigen is not known.

Sample: PBMCs. The origin of this receptor is a man younger than 40 in good health and CMV-seropositive. The chain combines TRBV5-4 with TRBJ2-3, with D perhaps TRBD2 (5 bases). The CDR3 DNA follows: TGTGCCAGCAGCTCAACTAGTTCCCACGATACGCAGTATTTT. Translated, it gives CASSSTSSHDTQYF.